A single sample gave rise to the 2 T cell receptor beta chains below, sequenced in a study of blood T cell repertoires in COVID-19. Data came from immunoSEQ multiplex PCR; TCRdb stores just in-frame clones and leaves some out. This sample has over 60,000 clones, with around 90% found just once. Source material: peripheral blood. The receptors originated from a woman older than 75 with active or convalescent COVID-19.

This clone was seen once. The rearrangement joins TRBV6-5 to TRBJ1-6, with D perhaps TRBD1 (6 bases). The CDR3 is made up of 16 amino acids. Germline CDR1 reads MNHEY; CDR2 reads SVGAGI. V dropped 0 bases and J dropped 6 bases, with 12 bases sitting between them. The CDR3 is CASSYSGAGRNSPLHF. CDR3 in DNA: TGTGCCAGCAGTTACTCGGGGGCAGGACGTAATTCACCCCTCCACTTT.

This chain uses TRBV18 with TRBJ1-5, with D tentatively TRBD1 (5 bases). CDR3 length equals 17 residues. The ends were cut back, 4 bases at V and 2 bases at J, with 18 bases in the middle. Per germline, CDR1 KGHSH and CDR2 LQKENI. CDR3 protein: CASSRGVLGARNQPQHF. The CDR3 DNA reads TGTGCCAGCTCACGCGGGGTCTTAGGGGCCCGCAATCAGCCCCAGCATTTT.